The 13 T cell receptor beta chains reported below all come from one sample, sequenced in a study of shared clonotypes between healthy human individuals. TCRdb's copy holds only in-frame clones and misses some; the assay was immunoSEQ multiplex PCR. The table includes hundreds of thousands of clones, around three quarters detected once. Sequenced: PBMCs. The receptors derive from a woman aged 40 to 50 in good health. Some clones in this sample may be carry-over from other donors' samples.

This chain joins TRBV28 and TRBJ1-1, with D possibly being TRBD1 (5 bases). CDR1 and CDR2 from the germline V gene are MDHEN and SYDVKM. Trimming pared 7 bases from V and 1 base from J, leaving 16 bases between. This CDR3 is 15 amino acids long. The CDR3 protein is CASTLVGRGNTEAFF. DNA for the CDR3: TGTGCCAGCACCCTTGTGGGACGGGGGAACACTGAAGCTTTCTTT.

This chain links TRBV28 with TRBJ2-7, with 7 nucleotides matching TRBD2. The length of the CDR3 is 12 residues. The germline CDR1 and CDR2 sequences are MDHEN and SYDVKM. Germline trimming cut 10 bases from V and 3 bases from J; bases unmatched to any gene: 6. CDR3 sequence reads: CATSTSFYEQYF. The CDR3 DNA sequence: TGTGCCACATCGACTAGCTTCTACGAGCAGTACTTC.

This chain connects TRBV18 to TRBJ1-3; a possible D gene is TRBD1 (5 bases). V was shortened by 6 bases and J by 0 bases, with 12 bases between the two germline ends. The CDR3 has 15 residues. CDR1 KGHSH and CDR2 LQKENI come from the germline V gene. CDR3 DNA sequence: TGTGCCAGCTCGACAACAGGAGACTCTGGAAACACCATATATTTT. This translates into CASSTTGDSGNTIYF.

The V and J genes are TRBV28 and TRBJ1-2; 8 bases agree with TRBD1. Trimming took 6 bases from V and 5 from J; bases not matched to a gene: 5. Per the germline V gene, CDR1 is MDHEN and CDR2 is SYDVKM. The CDR3 has 13 residues. CDR3 amino acids: CASSRTGRYGYTF. The CDR3 DNA reads as TGTGCCAGCAGCCGGACAGGGAGGTATGGCTACACCTTC.

V is TRBV29-1 and J is TRBJ2-2; TRBD2 matches 7 bases. Trimming at V came to 7 bases and at J to 5 bases, leaving 10 bases not matched to a gene. The V gene's germline CDR1 is SQVTM and CDR2 ANQGSEA. This CDR3 contains 14 residues. CDR3 DNA: TGCAGCGCACGGGAGGAGGCTTCGACCGGGGAGCTGTTTTTT. It codes for CSAREEASTGELFF.

The chain is built from TRBV18 and TRBJ2-7; 10 bases fit TRBD2. After removal of 3 bases from V and 3 bases from J, the junction contained 2 bases not matched to a gene. CDR3 size: 14 residues. Germline CDR1 KGHSH, CDR2 LQKENI. The CDR3 here is CASSPTSGNYEQYF. In nucleotides, the CDR3 is TGTGCCAGCTCACCTACTAGCGGGAACTACGAGCAGTACTTC.

The chain uses TRBV28 and TRBJ1-1; D perhaps matches TRBD1 (5 bases). Germline loops: CDR1 MDHEN, CDR2 SYDVKM. Trimming cost V 5 bases and J 0 bases, with 13 bases left between them. This CDR3 is 15 amino acids long. This chain's CDR3 is CASSELDRLNTEAFF. Here the CDR3 DNA reads TGTGCCAGCAGTGAACTAGACAGACTGAACACTGAAGCTTTCTTT.

The J gene is TRBJ1-1, the V gene TRBV2; maybe TRBD1 (6 bases). CDR1 is SNHLY, CDR2 FYNNEI, per germline. The germline V and J ends were trimmed by 5 bases and 5 bases, with 15 bases remaining between them. This CDR3 has 14 amino acids. In nucleotides, the CDR3 is TGTGCCAGCAGTCCGATCCTACAGGGAACTGAAGCTTTCTTT. Encoded protein: CASSPILQGTEAFF.

In this sample, this clone turned up a few times. V is TRBV5-4 and J is TRBJ1-2; a weak D match, TRBD1 (6 bases). This CDR3 has 14 residues. CDR1 is SGHNT, CDR2 YYREEE, per germline (reference sequence). V shed 8 bases and J shed 3 bases, with 17 bases lying between them. CDR3 nucleotide sequence: TGTGCCAGTGCACAGGGTGTCCAGGACTATGGCTACACCTTC. This codes for CASAQGVQDYGYTF. The full variable domain, in which reference TRBV5-4 and TRBJ1-2 provide the parts outside the CDR3, is ETGVTQSPTHLIKTRGQQVTLRCSSQSGHNTVSWYQQALGQGPQFIFQYYREEENGRGNFPPRFSGLQFPNYSSELNVNALELDDSALYLCASAQGVQDYGYTFGSGTRLTVV.

The sample holds a few counts of this clone. Other DNA sequences in the same sample also yield this CDR3. The chain carries TRBV19 and TRBJ2-7; perhaps TRBD1 as D (6 bases). Per germline, CDR1 LNHDA and CDR2 SQIVND (reference sequence). The CDR3 totals 12 residues. V was pared by 4 bases and J by 3 bases, with 7 bases between. CDR3 sequence: CASSRGGYEQYF. CDR3 coding DNA: TGTGCCAGTAGTAGAGGGGGCTACGAGCAGTACTTC.

This chain links TRBV4-3 with TRBJ2-7; maybe TRBD1 (6 bases). Germline CDR1 reads LGHNA; CDR2 reads YSLEER. The ends were cut back, 0 bases at V and 3 bases at J, with 9 bases in the middle. This CDR3 comprises 14 residues. The CDR3 loop reads CASSQETRGYEQYF. The CDR3, as DNA: TGCGCCAGCAGCCAAGAGACCAGGGGCTACGAGCAGTACTTC.

This clone is a singleton in its sample. V gene TRBV19 combines with J gene TRBJ1-3; perhaps TRBD1 as D (5 bases). Germline loops: CDR1 LNHDA, CDR2 SQIVND (reference sequence). This CDR3 is 15 amino acids long. Trimming shortened V by 6 bases and J by 2 bases, and 14 bases separated the two germline ends. For the CDR3, the DNA is TGTGCCAGTAGCTTACAGAGGGGCCCTGGAAACACCATATATTTT. Translating it yields CASSLQRGPGNTIYF. The whole variable domain, remainder taken from reference TRBV19 and TRBJ1-3, is DGGITQSPKYLFRKEGQNVTLSCEQNLNHDAMYWYRQDPGQGLRLIYYSQIVNDFQKGDIAEGYSVSREKKESFPLTVTSAQKNPTAFYLCASSLQRGPGNTIYFGEGSWLTVV.

V and J are TRBV10-3 and TRBJ1-1, with 9 bases matching TRBD1. Per germline, CDR1 ENHRY and CDR2 SYGVKD. Unmatched junction bases numbered 2, after V lost 7 bases and J lost 5 bases. CDR3 length: 12 amino acids. In DNA form, the CDR3 reads TGTGCCATCAAACAGGGGGCGACTGAAGCTTTCTTT. This sequence encodes CAIKQGATEAFF.